The present TCR beta chain was sequenced within a study of identical twins. This CDR3 has 18 amino acids. Study-level points and caveats: Potential partial confounding of zero-insertion analyses by invariant MAIT and iNKT cells was noted.

Details on this clonotype: What it binds is unknown. The junction and the germline gene differ at one end; a read error may be behind it.

TCRdb analysed the 5' RACE reads with MiXCR anew, one entry per CDR3 protein. The data show about 570,000 distinct CDR3 sequences, 9.5% to 10% seen once. The data were also submitted as part of a second study, on yellow fever vaccine responses in identical twins.

The receptor was isolated from a woman aged 18 to 35 in good health. The sequenced sample consisted of PBMCs. The chain links TRBV12-3 or TRBV12-4 to TRBJ2-7, with no clear D. This chain's CDR3 is CASCLFVGTGLHSYEQYF. The CDR3 coding sequence is TGTGCCAGCTGTTTATTTGTGGGTACGGGCCTACACTCCTACGAGCAGTACTTC.